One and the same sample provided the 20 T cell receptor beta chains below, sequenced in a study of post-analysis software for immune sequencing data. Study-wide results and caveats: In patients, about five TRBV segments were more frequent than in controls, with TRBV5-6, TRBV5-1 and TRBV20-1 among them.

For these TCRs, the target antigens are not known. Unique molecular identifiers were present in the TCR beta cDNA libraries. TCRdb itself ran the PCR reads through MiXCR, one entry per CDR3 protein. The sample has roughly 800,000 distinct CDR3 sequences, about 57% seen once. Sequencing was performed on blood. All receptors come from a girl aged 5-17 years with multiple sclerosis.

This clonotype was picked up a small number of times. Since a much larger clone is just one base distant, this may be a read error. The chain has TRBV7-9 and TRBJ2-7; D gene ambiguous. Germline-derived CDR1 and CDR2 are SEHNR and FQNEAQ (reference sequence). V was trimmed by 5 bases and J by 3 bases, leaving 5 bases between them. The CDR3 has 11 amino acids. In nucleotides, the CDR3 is TGTGCCAGCAGCGCCTTCTACGAGCAGTACTTC. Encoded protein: CASSAFYEQYF.

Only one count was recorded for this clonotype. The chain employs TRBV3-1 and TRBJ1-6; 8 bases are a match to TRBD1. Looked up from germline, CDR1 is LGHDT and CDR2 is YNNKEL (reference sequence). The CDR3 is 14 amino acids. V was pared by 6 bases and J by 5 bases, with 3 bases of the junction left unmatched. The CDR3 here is CASRSQGDNSPLHF. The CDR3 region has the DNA TGTGCCAGCAGGTCACAGGGGGATAATTCACCCCTCCACTTT.

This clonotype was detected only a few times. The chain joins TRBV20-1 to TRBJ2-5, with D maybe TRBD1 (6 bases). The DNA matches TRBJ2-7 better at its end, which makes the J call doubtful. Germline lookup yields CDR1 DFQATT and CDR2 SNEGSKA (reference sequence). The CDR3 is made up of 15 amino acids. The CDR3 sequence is CSASLLGHLSGEQYF. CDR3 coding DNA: TGCAGTGCTAGTCTGTTGGGACACCTCTCCGGCGAGCAGTACTTC.

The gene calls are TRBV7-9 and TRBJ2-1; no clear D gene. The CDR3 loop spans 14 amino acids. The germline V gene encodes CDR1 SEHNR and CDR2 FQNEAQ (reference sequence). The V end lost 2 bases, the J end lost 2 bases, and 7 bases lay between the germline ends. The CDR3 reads CASSLKGTYNEQFF. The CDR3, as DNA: TGTGCCAGCAGCTTAAAAGGGACCTACAATGAGCAGTTCTTC.

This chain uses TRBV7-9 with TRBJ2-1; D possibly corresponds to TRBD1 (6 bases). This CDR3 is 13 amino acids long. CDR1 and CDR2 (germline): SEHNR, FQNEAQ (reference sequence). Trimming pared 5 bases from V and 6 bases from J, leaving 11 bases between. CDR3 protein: CASSAQGRNEQFF. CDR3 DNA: TGTGCCAGCAGCGCTCAGGGGCGCAATGAGCAGTTCTTC.

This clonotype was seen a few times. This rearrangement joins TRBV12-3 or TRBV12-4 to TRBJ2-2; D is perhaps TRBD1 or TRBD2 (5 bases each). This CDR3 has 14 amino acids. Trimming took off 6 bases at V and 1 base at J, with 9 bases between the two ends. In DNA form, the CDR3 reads TGTGCCAGCAGGGGGACGGTGAACACCGGGGAGCTGTTTTTT. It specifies CASRGTVNTGELFF.

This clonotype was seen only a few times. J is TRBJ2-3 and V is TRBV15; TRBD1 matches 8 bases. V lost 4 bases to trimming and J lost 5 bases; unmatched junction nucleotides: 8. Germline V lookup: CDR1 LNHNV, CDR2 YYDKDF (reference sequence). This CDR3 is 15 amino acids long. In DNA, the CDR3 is TGTGCCACCAGCATTGGACAGGGCTGGGAAGATACGCAGTATTTT. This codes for CATSIGQGWEDTQYF.

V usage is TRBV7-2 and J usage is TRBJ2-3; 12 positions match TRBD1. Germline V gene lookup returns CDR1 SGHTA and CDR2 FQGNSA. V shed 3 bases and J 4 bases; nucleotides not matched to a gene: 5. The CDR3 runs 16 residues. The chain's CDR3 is CASSFRDRGRPDTQYF. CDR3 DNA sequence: TGTGCCAGCAGCTTTCGGGACAGGGGGCGCCCAGATACGCAGTATTTT.

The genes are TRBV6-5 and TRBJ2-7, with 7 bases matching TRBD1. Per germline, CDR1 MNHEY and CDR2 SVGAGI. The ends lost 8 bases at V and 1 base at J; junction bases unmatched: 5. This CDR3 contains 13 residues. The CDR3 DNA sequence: TGTGCCAGCCACAGGGGTTATTCCTACGAGCAGTACTTC. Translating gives CASHRGYSYEQYF.

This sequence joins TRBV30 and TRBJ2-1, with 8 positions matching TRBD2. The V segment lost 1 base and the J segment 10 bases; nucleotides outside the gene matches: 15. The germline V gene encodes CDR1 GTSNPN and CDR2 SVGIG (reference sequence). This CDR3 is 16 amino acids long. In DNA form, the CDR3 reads TGTGCCTGGAGTGCCACCGGGACTAGTTGGCCGATAGAGCAGTTCTTC. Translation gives CAWSATGTSWPIEQFF.

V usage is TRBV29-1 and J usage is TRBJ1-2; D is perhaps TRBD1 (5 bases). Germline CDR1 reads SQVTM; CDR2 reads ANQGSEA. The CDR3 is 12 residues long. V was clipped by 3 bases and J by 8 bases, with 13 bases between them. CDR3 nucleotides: TGCAGCGTTGAGGGGACCGAGCGGGGCTACACCTTC. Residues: CSVEGTERGYTF.

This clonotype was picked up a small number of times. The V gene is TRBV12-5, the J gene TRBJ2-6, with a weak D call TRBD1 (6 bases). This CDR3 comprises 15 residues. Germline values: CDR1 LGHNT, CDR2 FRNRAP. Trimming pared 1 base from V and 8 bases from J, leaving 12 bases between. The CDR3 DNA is TGTGCTAGTGGTTTGGGTCACAGGGAGTCCAACGTCCTGACTTTC. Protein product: CASGLGHRESNVLTF. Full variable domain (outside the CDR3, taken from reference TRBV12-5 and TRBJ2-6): DARVTQTPRHKVTEMGQEVTMRCQPILGHNTVFWYRQTMMQGLELLAYFRNRAPLDDSGMPKDRFSAEMPDATLATLKIQPSEPRDSAVYFCASGLGHRESNVLTFGAGSRLTVL.

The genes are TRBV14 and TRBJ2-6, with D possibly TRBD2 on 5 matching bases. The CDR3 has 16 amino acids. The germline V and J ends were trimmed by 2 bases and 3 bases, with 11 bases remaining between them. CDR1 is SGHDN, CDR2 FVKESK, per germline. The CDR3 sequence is CASSQRESVGANVLTF. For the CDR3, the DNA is TGTGCCAGCAGCCAAAGGGAGAGCGTTGGGGCCAACGTCCTGACTTTC. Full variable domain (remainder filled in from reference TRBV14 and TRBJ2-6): EAGVTQFPSHSVIEKGQTVTLRCDPISGHDNLYWYRRVMGKEIKFLLHFVKESKQDESGMPNNRFLAERTGGTYSTLKVQPAELEDSGVYFCASSQRESVGANVLTFGAGSRLTVL.

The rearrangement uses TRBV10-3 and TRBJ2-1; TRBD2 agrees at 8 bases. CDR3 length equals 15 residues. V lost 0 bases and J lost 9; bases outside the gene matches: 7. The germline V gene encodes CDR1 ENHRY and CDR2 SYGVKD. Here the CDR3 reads CAISESNGRAFEQFF. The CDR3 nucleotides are TGTGCCATCAGTGAGTCAAACGGGAGGGCCTTTGAGCAGTTCTTC.

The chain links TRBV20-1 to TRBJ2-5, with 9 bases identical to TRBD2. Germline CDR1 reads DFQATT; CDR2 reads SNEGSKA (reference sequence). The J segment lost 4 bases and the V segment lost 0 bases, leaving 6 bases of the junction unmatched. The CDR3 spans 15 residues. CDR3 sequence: CSAREGGGAGETQYF. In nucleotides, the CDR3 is TGCAGTGCTAGAGAGGGCGGGGGGGCCGGAGAGACCCAGTACTTC.

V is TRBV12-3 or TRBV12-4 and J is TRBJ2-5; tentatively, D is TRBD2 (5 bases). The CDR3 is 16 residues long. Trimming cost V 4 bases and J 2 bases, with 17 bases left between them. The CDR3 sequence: CASSYRRALQQETQYF. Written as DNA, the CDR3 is TGTGCCAGCAGTTACCGGCGGGCACTTCAACAAGAGACCCAGTACTTC.

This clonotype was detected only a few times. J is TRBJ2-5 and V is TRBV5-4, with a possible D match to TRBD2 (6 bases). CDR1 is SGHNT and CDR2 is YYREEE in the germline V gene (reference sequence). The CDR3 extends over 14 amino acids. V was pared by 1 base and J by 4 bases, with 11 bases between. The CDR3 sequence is CASSLLQEGETQYF. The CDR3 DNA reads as TGTGCCAGCAGCTTGTTGCAGGAGGGAGAGACCCAGTACTTC.

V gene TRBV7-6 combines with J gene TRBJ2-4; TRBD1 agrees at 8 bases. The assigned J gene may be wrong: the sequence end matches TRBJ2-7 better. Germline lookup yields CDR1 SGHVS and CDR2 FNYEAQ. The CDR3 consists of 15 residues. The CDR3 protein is CASSLGSGGWYEQYF. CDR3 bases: TGTGCCAGCAGCTTAGGCTCAGGGGGCTGGTACGAGCAGTACTTC.

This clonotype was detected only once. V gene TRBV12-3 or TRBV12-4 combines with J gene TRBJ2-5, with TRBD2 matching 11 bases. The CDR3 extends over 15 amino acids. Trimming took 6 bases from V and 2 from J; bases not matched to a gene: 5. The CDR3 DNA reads TGTGCCAGCAGAACTAGCGGGAGTTGGCAAGAGACCCAGTACTTC. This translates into CASRTSGSWQETQYF.

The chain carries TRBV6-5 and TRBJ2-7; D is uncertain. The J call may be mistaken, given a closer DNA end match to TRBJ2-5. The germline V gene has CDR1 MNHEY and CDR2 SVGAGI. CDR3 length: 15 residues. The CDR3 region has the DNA TGTGCCAGCAGTTACTCAGCCGGCGCGGCAGAGACCCAGTACTTC. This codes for CASSYSAGAAETQYF.